The 9 T cell receptor beta chains listed next were all sequenced from one sample in a study of regulatory T cells in long-lasting Graves disease. Assembly of TCR beta libraries relied on iRepertoire HTBI primers together with Arm-PCR of CDR3 regions. TCRdb re-derived calls from the multiplex PCR reads in MiXCR, one entry per CDR3 protein. The data show roughly 360,000 distinct CDR3 sequences, 23% seen once. Time point: persistent/refractory GD, antithyroid drugs over 5 years with positive TRAb. PBMC RNA served as the TCR library source. This material consisted of peripheral blood mononuclear cells (PBMCs), taken when the disease was refractory, from a patient treated with antithyroid drugs. These TCRs come from a woman in her thirties or forties with Graves disease.

The chain uses TRBV4-1 and TRBJ2-4; D is unresolved. Germline loops: CDR1 MGHRA, CDR2 YSYEKL. The V end lost 1 base, the J end lost 0 bases, and 13 bases lay between the germline ends. There are 17 residues in the CDR3. The CDR3 DNA reads TGCGCCAGCAGCCAAGGGACCCCGACCCTAGCCAAAAACATTCAGTACTTC. Its protein is CASSQGTPTLAKNIQYF.

This chain joins TRBV27 and TRBJ2-4; D not certain. The CDR3 is made up of 16 amino acids. Trimming pared 0 bases from V and 0 bases from J, leaving 9 bases between. In germline, CDR1 is MNHEY, CDR2 SMNVEV (reference sequence). The CDR3 DNA is TGTGCCAGCAGTTTATCCCGGCTTGAAGCCAAAAACATTCAGTACTTC. Translating it yields CASSLSRLEAKNIQYF.

This clonotype occurred a few times. The CDR3 protein is CASEGRYSYEQYF. The CDR3 coding sequence is TGTGCCAGCGAAGGCAGATACTCCTACGAGCAGTACTTC. The chain combines TRBV13 with TRBJ2-7; D remains ambiguous. The V end was cut by 8 bases, the J end by 0 bases, with 11 bases between. This CDR3 spans 13 amino acids. In germline, CDR1 is PRHDT, CDR2 FYEKMQ (reference sequence).

The chain employs TRBV6-5 and TRBJ2-1; 8 bases are shared with TRBD1. Germline V gene lookup returns CDR1 MNHEY and CDR2 SVGAGI. The length of the CDR3 is 15 residues. V gave up 1 base and J gave up 10 bases; unmatched junction bases: 9. This CDR3 reads CASSYFPGGVGEQFF. The CDR3 DNA reads TGTGCCAGCAGTTACTTTCCAGGGGGCGTAGGGGAGCAGTTCTTC.

The chain couples TRBV19 to TRBJ2-1, with D maybe TRBD1 (6 bases). V shed 6 bases and J shed 0 bases, with 9 bases lying between them. The germline V gene has CDR1 LNHDA and CDR2 SQIVND (reference sequence). The CDR3 contains 14 residues. The CDR3 DNA reads as TGTGCCAGTAGCCACAGGGACTCCTACAATGAGCAGTTCTTC. Its protein product is CASSHRDSYNEQFF.

There are a few counts of this clonotype. This CDR3 is CASSPRTTNYGYTF. In DNA form, the CDR3 reads TGTGCCAGCAGCCCCCGGACAACCAACTATGGCTACACCTTC. The chain links TRBV14 to TRBJ1-2; a possible D gene is TRBD1 (5 bases). The germline gives CDR1 SGHDN, CDR2 FVKESK. V lost 4 bases and J 2 bases, leaving 11 bases between the germline ends. CDR3 size: 14 residues.

This clonotype has a count of ten or more. The chain links TRBV11-2 to TRBJ2-2, with D hard to call. Trimming took off 6 bases at V and 6 bases at J, with 5 bases between the two ends. This CDR3 contains 11 residues. The V gene's germline CDR1 is SGHAT and CDR2 FQNNGV. DNA of the CDR3: TGTGCCAGCAGTTACGCCGGGGAGCTGTTTTTT. As protein: CASSYAGELFF.

This clonotype was seen ten or more times. The V call is TRBV29-1, the J call TRBJ1-2; tentative D call: TRBD1 (6 bases). The V and J ends lost 0 bases and 5 bases respectively, with 16 bases between them. In germline, CDR1 is SQVTM, CDR2 ANQGSEA. This CDR3 is built from 15 residues. CDR3 nucleotide sequence: TGCAGCGTTGAAGAACTCGAGGGGGTAGGATATGGCTACACCTTC. It codes for CSVEELEGVGYGYTF.

V usage is TRBV28 and J usage is TRBJ2-3; the match to TRBD2 covers 7 bases. Germline V CDR1 and CDR2: MDHEN, SYDVKM. The J segment lost 3 bases and the V segment lost 5 bases, leaving 14 bases of the junction unmatched. The CDR3 is made up of 17 amino acids. CDR3 sequence: CASSPLILAGATDTQYF. Here the CDR3 DNA reads TGTGCCAGCAGTCCTCTAATTCTCGCGGGAGCGACAGATACGCAGTATTTT.